This T cell receptor (beta chain) comes out of a study of cytomegalovirus exposure and HLA in healthy donors. V gave up 6 bases and J gave up 5 bases; unmatched junction bases: 8. The CDR3 contains 14 residues. Germline CDR1 and CDR2: WNHNN and SYGVQD (reference sequence). Primers included in the PCR were 60 Vbeta and 13 Jbeta primers. Here immunoSEQ multiplex PCR was the method, and the copy in TCRdb shows in-frame clones only, minus some. In the table there are 200,000 or so clones, 65% to 80% of which are singletons. Sample: PBMCs. The rearrangement joins TRBV10-1 to TRBJ1-2; 8 bases fit TRBD1. This TCR was sampled from a man in his forties or fifties in good health and CMV-seronegative. The CDR3: CASRGGTGVYGYTF. The CDR3 nucleotides are TGCGCCAGCAGAGGGGGGACAGGAGTTTATGGCTACACCTTC.